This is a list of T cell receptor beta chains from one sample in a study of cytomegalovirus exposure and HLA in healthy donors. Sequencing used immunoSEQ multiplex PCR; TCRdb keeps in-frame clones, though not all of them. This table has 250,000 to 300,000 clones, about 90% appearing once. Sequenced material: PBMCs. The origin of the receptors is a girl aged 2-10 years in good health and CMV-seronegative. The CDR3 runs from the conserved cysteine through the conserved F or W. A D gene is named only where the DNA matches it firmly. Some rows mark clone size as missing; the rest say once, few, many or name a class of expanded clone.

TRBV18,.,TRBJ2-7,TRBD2,CASSPGLAGRYEQYF,TGTGCCAGCTCACCGGGCCTAGCGGGCCGCTACGAGCAGTACTTC
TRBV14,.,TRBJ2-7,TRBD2,CASSQEGLAYEQYF,TGTGCCAGCAGCCAAGAGGGACTAGCGTACGAGCAGTACTTC
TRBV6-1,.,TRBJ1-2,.,CASLKSGYTF,TGTGCCAGCCTGAAGAGCGGCTACACCTTC
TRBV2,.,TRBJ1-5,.,CASSDGGDQPQHF,TGTGCCAGCAGTGACGGTGGAGATCAGCCCCAGCATTTT
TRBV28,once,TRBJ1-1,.,CASTIPGVGGAFF,TGTGCCAGCACCATTCCGGGCGTCGGGGGAGCTTTCTTT
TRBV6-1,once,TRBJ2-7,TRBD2,CASMRTSGTYEQYF,TGTGCCAGCATGAGGACTAGCGGCACCTACGAGCAGTACTTC
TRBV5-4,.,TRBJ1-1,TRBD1,CASSLEQGARKAFF,TGTGCCAGCAGCTTGGAACAGGGGGCGCGGAAAGCTTTCTTT
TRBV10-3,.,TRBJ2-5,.,CAISESRGAETQYF,TGTGCCATCAGTGAGTCTCGTGGAGCAGAGACCCAGTACTTC
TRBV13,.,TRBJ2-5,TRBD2,CASSLVGSSGGGETQYF,TGTGCCAGCAGCTTAGTTGGGTCCAGCGGGGGGGGCGAGACCCAGTACTTC
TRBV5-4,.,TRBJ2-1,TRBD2,CASSLSLAGAGEQFF,TGTGCCAGCAGCTTGTCCCTAGCGGGAGCTGGGGAGCAGTTCTTC
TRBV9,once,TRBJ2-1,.,CASSVGGGGTYNEQFF,TGTGCCAGCAGCGTAGGGGGGGGCGGTACCTACAATGAGCAGTTCTTC
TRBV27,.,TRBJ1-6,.,CASRPRVGGSYNSPLHF,TGTGCCAGCAGACCCCGGGTCGGTGGCTCCTATAATTCACCCCTCCACTTT
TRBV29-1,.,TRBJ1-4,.,CSVERQNNEKLFF,TGCAGCGTTGAACGACAGAATAATGAAAAACTGTTTTTT
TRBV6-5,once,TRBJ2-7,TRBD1,CASRSTGPDSYEQYF,TGTGCCAGCAGGTCGACAGGGCCGGACTCCTACGAGCAGTACTTC
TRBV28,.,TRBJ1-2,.,CASSPLGTGGGTNYGYTF,TGTGCCAGCAGCCCTTTGGGGACCGGGGGGGGGACGAACTATGGCTACACCTTC
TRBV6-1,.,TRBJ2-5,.,CASSPQETQYF,TGTGCCAGCAGCCCACAAGAGACCCAGTACTTC
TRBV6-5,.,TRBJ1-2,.,CASSYPSNGNFDGYTF,TGTGCCAGCAGTTACCCTTCCAACGGGAACTTTGATGGCTACACCTTC
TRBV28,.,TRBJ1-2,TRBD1,CASSWTGGAGYGYTF,TGTGCCAGCAGTTGGACAGGGGGCGCGGGCTATGGCTACACCTTC
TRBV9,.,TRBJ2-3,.,CASSVGGTDTQYF,TGTGCCAGCAGCGTAGGAGGCACAGATACGCAGTATTTT
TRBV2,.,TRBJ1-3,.,CASSKTGLSGNTIYF,TGTGCCAGCAGTAAAACAGGGCTTAGCGGAAACACCATATATTTT
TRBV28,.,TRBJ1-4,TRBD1,CASIYRGRDVNEKLFF,TGTGCCAGCATCTACAGGGGGCGAGACGTTAATGAAAAACTGTTTTTT
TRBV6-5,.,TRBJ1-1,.,CASSSRTGNTEAFF,TGTGCCAGCAGTTCTCGTACAGGAAACACTGAAGCTTTCTTT
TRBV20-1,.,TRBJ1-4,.,CSAYDEKLFF,TGCAGTGCCTACGATGAAAAACTGTTTTTT
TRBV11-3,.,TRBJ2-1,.,CASSRTTLSYNEQFF,TGTGCCAGCAGCCGCACTACCCTCTCCTACAATGAGCAGTTCTTC
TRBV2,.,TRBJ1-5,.,CASSDDSFPGDSNQPQHF,TGTGCCAGCAGCGATGACAGTTTCCCGGGGGATAGCAATCAGCCCCAGCATTTT
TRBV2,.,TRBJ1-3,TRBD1,CASGGTGLYPGNTIYF,TGTGCCAGCGGCGGGACAGGCTTGTATCCTGGAAACACCATATATTTT
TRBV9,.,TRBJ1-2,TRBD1,CASSGGTANYGYTF,TGTGCCAGCAGCGGTGGGACAGCTAACTATGGCTACACCTTC
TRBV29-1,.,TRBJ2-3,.,CSVGPGADTQYF,TGCAGCGTTGGTCCGGGGGCAGATACGCAGTATTTT
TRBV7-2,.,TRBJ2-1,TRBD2,CASSLVRSGGKSNEQFF,TGTGCCAGCAGCTTAGTTAGGAGCGGGGGTAAATCGAATGAGCAGTTCTTC
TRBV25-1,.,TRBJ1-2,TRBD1,CASSELGQGANYGYTF,TGTGCCAGCAGTGAATTAGGACAGGGGGCTAACTATGGCTACACCTTC
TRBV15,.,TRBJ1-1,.,CATSTDGEDTEAFF,TGTGCCACCAGCACAGACGGGGAGGACACTGAAGCTTTCTTT
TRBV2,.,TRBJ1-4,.,CASSEVPSQGEKLFF,TGTGCCAGCAGTGAAGTGCCGAGCCAGGGTGAAAAACTGTTTTTT
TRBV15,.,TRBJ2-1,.,CATSRDAPSGAAYNEQFF,TGTGCCACCAGCAGAGATGCCCCAAGCGGAGCCGCCTACAATGAGCAGTTCTTC
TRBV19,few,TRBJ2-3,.,CASSLHTDTQYF,TGTGCCAGTAGTTTACATACAGATACGCAGTATTTT
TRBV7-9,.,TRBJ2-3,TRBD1,CASDATGVTTDTQYF,TGTGCCAGCGACGCGACAGGGGTCACCACAGATACGCAGTATTTT
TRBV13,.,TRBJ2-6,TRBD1,CASSLDRAWGANVLTF,TGTGCCAGCAGCTTGGACAGGGCGTGGGGGGCCAACGTCCTGACTTTC
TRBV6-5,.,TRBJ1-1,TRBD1,CASRKTGGNTEAFF,TGTGCCAGCAGGAAGACAGGGGGGAACACTGAAGCTTTCTTT